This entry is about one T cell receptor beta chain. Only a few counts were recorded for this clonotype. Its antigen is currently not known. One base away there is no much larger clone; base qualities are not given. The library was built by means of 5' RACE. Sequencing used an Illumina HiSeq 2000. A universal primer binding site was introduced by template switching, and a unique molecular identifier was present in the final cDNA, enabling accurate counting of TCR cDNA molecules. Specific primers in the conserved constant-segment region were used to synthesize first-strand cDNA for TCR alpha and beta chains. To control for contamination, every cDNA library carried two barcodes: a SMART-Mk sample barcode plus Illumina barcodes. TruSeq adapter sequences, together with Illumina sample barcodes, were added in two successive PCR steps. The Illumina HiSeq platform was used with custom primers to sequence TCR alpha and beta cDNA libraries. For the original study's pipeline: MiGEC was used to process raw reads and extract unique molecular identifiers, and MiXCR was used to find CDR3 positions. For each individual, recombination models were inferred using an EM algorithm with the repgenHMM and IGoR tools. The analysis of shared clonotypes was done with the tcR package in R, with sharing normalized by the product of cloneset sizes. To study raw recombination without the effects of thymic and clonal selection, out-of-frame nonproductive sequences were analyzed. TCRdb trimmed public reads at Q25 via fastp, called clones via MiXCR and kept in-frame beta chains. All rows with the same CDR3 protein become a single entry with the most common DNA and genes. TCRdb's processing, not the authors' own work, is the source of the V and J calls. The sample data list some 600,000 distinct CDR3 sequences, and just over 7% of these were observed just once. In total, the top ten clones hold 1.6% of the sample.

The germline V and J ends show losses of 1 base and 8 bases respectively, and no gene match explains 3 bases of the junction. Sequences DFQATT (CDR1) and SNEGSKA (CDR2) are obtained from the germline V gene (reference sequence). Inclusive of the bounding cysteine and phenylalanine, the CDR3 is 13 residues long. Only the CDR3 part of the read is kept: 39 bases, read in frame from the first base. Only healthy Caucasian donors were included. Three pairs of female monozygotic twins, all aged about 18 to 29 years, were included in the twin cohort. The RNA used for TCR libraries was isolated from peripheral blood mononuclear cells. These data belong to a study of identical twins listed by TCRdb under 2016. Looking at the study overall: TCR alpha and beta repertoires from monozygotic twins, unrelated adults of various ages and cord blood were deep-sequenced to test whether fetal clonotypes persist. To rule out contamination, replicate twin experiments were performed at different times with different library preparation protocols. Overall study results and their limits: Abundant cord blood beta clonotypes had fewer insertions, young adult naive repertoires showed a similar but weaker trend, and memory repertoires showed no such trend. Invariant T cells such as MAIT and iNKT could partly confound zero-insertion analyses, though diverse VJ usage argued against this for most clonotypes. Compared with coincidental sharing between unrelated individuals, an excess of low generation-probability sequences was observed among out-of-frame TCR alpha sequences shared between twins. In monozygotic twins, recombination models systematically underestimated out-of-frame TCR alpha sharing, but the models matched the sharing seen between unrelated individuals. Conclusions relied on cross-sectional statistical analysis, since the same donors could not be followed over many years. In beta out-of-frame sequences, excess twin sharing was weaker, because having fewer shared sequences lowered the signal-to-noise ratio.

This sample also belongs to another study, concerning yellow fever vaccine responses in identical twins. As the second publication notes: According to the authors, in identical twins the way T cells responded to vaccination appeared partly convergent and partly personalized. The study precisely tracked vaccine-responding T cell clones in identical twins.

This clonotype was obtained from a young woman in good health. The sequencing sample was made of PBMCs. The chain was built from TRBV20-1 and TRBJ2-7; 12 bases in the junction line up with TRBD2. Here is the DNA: TGCAGTGCTAGAGGACTAGCGGGAGCCAAGCAGTACTTC. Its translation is CSARGLAGAKQYF.